This T cell receptor (beta chain) was captured in a study of control samples from healthy donors and cancer patients. The table came from immunoSEQ multiplex PCR; TCRdb's copy has only in-frame clones and leaves some out. The repertoire holds 150,000 to 200,000 clones, with roughly 93% as singletons. The V gene end was trimmed by 3 bases and the J gene end by 0 bases; junction bases not matched to a gene: 11. The CDR3 is 18 residues long. Germline CDR1 is LGHNT and CDR2 is FRNRAP. The sequence derives from a man aged 18-30 years in good health. The sequenced sample consisted of blood. The chain joins TRBV12-5 to TRBJ1-5; 7 bases are a match to TRBD1. CDR3 region: CASGFLGTVSYSNQPQHF. The CDR3 DNA follows: TGTGCTAGTGGTTTCCTCGGGACAGTTTCTTATAGCAATCAGCCCCAGCATTTT.